Shown below are 9 T cell receptor beta chains from a single sample sequenced in a study of post-analysis software for immune sequencing data. Whole-study results and caveats: In patients, TRBV5-6, TRBV5-1 and TRBV20-1 belonged to five or six TRBV segments found more frequently than in controls.

The antigens for these receptors are not known. Researchers reported that TCR beta cDNA libraries carried unique molecular identifiers. A single record per CDR3 protein comes from TCRdb applying MiXCR to the PCR reads. Counted here are approximately 730,000 distinct CDR3 sequences, more than 45% occurring once; the ten biggest clones make up 4.9%. Sequencing was performed on blood. The receptors derive from a girl between 5 and 17 years old with multiple sclerosis.

This clonotype has more than one count but fewer than ten. This chain connects TRBV11-2 to TRBJ2-3, with unresolved D. The length of the CDR3 is 17 residues. CDR1 SGHAT and CDR2 FQNNGV come from the germline V gene. Trimming removed 0 bases from V and 2 bases from J, with 15 bases in between. This CDR3 reads CASSLDPVAAYTDTQYF. The CDR3 DNA is TGTGCCAGCAGCTTAGACCCGGTGGCAGCGTACACAGATACGCAGTATTTT.

This clonotype was counted only a few times. The V gene is TRBV9, the J gene TRBJ2-3; TRBD2 is a possible D gene (5 bases). The CDR3 sequence is 14 residues long. The germline V gene has CDR1 SGDLS and CDR2 YYNGEE. The V and J ends lost 0 bases and 4 bases respectively, with 9 bases between them. The CDR3 loop reads CASSVGGFPDTQYF. The CDR3 nucleotides read TGTGCCAGCAGCGTAGGAGGGTTCCCAGATACGCAGTATTTT.

This clonotype was seen a few times. The chain links TRBV6-6 to TRBJ1-1; 7 bases are shared with TRBD1. J lost 6 bases, V lost 2 bases, and 9 bases had no gene match. The CDR3 runs 15 residues. Germline V gene data show CDR1 as MNHNY and CDR2 as SVGAGI (reference sequence). The CDR3 sequence is CASSYQRDSFPEAFF. The DNA of the CDR3 is TGTGCCAGCAGTTACCAGAGGGACAGCTTTCCTGAAGCTTTCTTT.

This chain uses TRBV3-1 with TRBJ2-4; 8 bases agree with TRBD2. The DNA matches TRBJ2-7 better at its end, which makes the J call doubtful. The CDR3 covers 15 residues. CDR1 LGHDT and CDR2 YNNKEL come from the germline V gene (reference sequence). In nucleotides, the CDR3 is TGTGCCAGCAGCCCCCGGACTAGCCTTACTACCGAGCAGTACTTC. Its protein is CASSPRTSLTTEQYF.

CDR3 amino acids: CASSLSEGAYNEQFF. CDR3 nucleotides: TGCGCCAGCAGCTTGTCGGAGGGGGCCTACAATGAGCAGTTCTTC. The genes are TRBV5-1 and TRBJ2-1; possibly TRBD1 or TRBD2 for D (6 bases each). V lost 1 base to trimming and J lost 2 bases, with 10 bases between them. This CDR3 comprises 15 residues. Germline V gene sequence: CDR1 SGHRS, CDR2 YFSETQ.

The gene calls are TRBV18 and TRBJ1-4; 7 nucleotides agree with TRBD1. The CDR3 has 14 amino acids. Per germline, CDR1 KGHSH and CDR2 LQKENI. V lost 3 bases to trimming and J lost 8 bases; unmatched junction nucleotides: 6. The CDR3 protein is CASSPTGVGEKLFF. The CDR3 DNA reads as TGTGCCAGCTCACCTACAGGGGTTGGCGAAAAACTGTTTTTT.

This clonotype was seen only a few times. The J gene is TRBJ2-5, the V gene TRBV20-1; 9 bases are a match to TRBD1. The DNA end favors TRBJ2-7, so the J call may be wrong. Germline V lookup: CDR1 DFQATT, CDR2 SNEGSKA (reference sequence). The CDR3 sequence is 12 residues long. CDR3 region: CSAWDRADEQYF. CDR3 DNA sequence: TGCAGTGCTTGGGACAGGGCTGACGAGCAGTACTTC.

The V and J genes are TRBV7-9 and TRBJ1-2; TRBD1 might be the D (5 bases). Germline CDR1 is SEHNR and CDR2 is FQNEAQ (reference sequence). V shed 7 bases and J shed 1 base, with 19 bases lying between them. This CDR3 region has 16 residues. The CDR3 reads CASTLRTSADNYGYTF. CDR3 DNA sequence: TGTGCCAGCACCCTTCGGACATCGGCTGATAACTATGGCTACACCTTC.

This clonotype was seen ten or more times. This chain connects TRBV28 to TRBJ1-2, with D unresolved. Germline V CDR1 and CDR2: MDHEN, SYDVKM. Trimming shortened V by 5 bases and J by 2 bases, and 12 bases separated the two germline ends. The CDR3 totals 14 residues. This CDR3 is CASSPPGKNYGYTF. The CDR3 DNA is TGTGCCAGCAGTCCACCTGGTAAAAACTATGGCTACACCTTC.